The present T cell receptor (beta chain) was sequenced within a study of blood T cell repertoires in COVID-19. The assay was immunoSEQ multiplex PCR, and TCRdb's table has in-frame clones only and misses some. The data hold a few hundred thousand clones, with around 90% observed a single time. V lost 4 bases to trimming and J lost 2 bases; unmatched junction nucleotides: 3. This CDR3 is 14 amino acids long. Per germline, CDR1 LNHDA and CDR2 SQIVND (reference sequence). Donors of Cohort 3 who recovered were those that had two negative PCRs, clearance, or symptom resolution. Sequencing used PBMCs or T cells enriched from blood (not recorded which). The TCR sequence derives from a woman in her twenties or thirties who had recovered from COVID-19. The chain joins TRBV19 to TRBJ2-5, with 8 bases aligning to TRBD1. CDR3 region: CASSTGQGQETQYF. The CDR3 nucleotides read TGTGCCAGTAGTACCGGACAGGGACAAGAGACCCAGTACTTC. Looking up the rest from reference TRBV19 and TRBJ2-5 gives the full variable domain: DGGITQSPKYLFRKEGQNVTLSCEQNLNHDAMYWYRQDPGQGLRLIYYSQIVNDFQKGDIAEGYSVSREKKESFPLTVTSAQKNPTAFYLCASSTGQGQETQYFGPGTRLLVL.